The TCR beta chain under discussion was sequenced for a study of OX40 agonist ivuxolimab in advanced cancers. This clone was recorded a few times. Clones were sequenced by immunoSEQ multiplex PCR, and TCRdb holds only the in-frame ones, with some missing. The data hold roughly 48,000 clones, with approximately 88% observed a single time. The CDR3 extends over 12 amino acids. Trimming took 10 bases from V and 3 from J; bases not matched to a gene: 2. Germline values: CDR1 MNHNS, CDR2 SASEGT. Sequenced material: CD4+ or CD8+ T cells sorted from blood, taken in a trial of the OX40 agonist ivuxolimab. This chain connects TRBV6-1 to TRBJ2-7; 11 bases align to TRBD1. This sequence was found in an adult with an advanced solid tumor such as melanoma, head and neck, liver or kidney cancer. The CDR3 DNA reads TGTGCCACCGGGACAGGGGGCTACGAGCAGTACTTC. This sequence encodes CATGTGGYEQYF.